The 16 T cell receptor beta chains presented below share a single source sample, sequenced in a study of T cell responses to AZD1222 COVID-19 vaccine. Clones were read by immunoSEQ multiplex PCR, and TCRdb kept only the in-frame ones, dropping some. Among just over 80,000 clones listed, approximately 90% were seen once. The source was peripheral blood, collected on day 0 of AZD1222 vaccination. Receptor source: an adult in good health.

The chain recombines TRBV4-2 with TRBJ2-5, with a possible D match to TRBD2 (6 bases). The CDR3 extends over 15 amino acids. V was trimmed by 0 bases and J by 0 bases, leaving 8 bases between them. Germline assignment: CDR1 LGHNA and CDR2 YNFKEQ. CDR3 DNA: TGTGCCAGCAGCCAAGAGGGGAGGAACCAAGAGACCCAGTACTTC. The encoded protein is CASSQEGRNQETQYF.

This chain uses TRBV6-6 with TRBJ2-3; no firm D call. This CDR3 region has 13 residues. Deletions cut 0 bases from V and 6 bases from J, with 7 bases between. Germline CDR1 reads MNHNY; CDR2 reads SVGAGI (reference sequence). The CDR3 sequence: CASSYSSGDTQYF. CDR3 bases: TGTGCCAGCAGTTACTCGAGTGGTGATACGCAGTATTTT.

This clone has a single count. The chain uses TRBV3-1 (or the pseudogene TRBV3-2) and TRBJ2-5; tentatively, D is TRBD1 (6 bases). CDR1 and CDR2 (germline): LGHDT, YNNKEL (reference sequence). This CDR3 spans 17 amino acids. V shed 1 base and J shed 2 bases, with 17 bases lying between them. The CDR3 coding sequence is TGTGCCAGCAGCCAAGTCCGTCCCGGGACAAAACAAGAGACCCAGTACTTC. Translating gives CASSQVRPGTKQETQYF.

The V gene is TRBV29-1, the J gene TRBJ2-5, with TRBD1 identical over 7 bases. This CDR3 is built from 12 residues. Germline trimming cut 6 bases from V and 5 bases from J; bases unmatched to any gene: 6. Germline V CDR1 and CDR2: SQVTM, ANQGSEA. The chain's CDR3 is CSVNRGLETQYF. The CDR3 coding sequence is TGCAGCGTGAACAGGGGTTTGGAGACCCAGTACTTC.

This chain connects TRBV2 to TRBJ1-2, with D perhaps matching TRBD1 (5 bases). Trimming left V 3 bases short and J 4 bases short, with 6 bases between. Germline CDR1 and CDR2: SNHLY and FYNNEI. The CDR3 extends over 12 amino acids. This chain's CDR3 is CASSEGLYGYTF. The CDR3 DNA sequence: TGTGCCAGCAGTGAGGGGCTCTATGGCTACACCTTC.

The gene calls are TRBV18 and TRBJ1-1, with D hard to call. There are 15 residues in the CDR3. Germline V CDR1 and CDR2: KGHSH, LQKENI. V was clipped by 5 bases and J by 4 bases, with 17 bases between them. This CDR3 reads CASSEYRLRGTEAFF. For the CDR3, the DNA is TGTGCCAGCTCAGAGTATCGCCTCCGAGGCACTGAAGCTTTCTTT.

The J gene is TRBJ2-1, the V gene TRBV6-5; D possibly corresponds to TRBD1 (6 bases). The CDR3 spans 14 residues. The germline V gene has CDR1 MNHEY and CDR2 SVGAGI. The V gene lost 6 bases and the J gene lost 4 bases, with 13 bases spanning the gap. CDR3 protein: CASSYGQLYNEQFF. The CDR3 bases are TGTGCCAGCAGCTACGGACAGCTTTACAATGAGCAGTTCTTC.

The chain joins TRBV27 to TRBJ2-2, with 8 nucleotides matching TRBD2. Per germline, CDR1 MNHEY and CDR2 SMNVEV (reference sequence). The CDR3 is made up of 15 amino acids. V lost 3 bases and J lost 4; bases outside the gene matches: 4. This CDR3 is CASSFGRGVTGELFF. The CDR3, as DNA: TGTGCCAGCAGTTTTGGGCGGGGGGTCACCGGGGAGCTGTTTTTT.

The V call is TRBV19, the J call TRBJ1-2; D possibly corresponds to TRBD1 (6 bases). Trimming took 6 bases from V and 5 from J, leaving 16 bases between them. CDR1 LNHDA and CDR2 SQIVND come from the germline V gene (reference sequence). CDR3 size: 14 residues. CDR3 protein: CASSEQGPDYGYTF. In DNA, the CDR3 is TGTGCCAGTAGCGAACAGGGACCTGATTATGGCTACACCTTC.

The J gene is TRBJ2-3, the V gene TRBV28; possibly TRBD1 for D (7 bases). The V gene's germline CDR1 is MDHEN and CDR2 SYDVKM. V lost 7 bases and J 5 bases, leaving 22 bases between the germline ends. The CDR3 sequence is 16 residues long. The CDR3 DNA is TGTGCCAGCAACGAGCAGGGGGGATACGGGGAAGATACGCAGTATTTT. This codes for CASNEQGGYGEDTQYF. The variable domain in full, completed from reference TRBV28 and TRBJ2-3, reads DVKVTQSSRYLVKRTGEKVFLECVQDMDHENMFWYRQDPGLGLRLIYFSYDVKMKEKGDIPEGYSVSREKKERFSLILESASTNQTSMYLCASNEQGGYGEDTQYFGPGTRLTVL.

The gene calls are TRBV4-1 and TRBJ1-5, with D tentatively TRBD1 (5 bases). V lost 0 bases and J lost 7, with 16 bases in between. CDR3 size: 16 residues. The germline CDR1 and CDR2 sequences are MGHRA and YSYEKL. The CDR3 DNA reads TGCGCCAGCAGCCAAGAAGGTGGACCTCAGGGCCAGCCCCAGCATTTT. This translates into CASSQEGGPQGQPQHF.

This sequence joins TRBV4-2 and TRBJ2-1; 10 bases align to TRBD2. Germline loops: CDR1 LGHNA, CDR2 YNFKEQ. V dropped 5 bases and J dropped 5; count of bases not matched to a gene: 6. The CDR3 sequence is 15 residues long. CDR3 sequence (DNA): TGTGCCAGCAGCTACGGACTAGCGGATGACAATGAGCAGTTCTTC. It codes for CASSYGLADDNEQFF.

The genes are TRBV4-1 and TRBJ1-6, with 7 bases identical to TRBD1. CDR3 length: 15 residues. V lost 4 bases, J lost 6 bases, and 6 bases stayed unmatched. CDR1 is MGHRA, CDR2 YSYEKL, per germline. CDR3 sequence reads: CASSPRDSSNSPLHF. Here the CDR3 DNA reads TGCGCCAGCAGCCCTCGGGACAGTAGTAATTCACCCCTCCACTTT.

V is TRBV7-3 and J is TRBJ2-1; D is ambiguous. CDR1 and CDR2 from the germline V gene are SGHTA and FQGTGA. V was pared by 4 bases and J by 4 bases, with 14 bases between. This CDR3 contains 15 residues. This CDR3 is CASSSQKGPYNEQFF. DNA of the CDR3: TGTGCCAGCAGCTCACAAAAGGGCCCGTACAATGAGCAGTTCTTC.

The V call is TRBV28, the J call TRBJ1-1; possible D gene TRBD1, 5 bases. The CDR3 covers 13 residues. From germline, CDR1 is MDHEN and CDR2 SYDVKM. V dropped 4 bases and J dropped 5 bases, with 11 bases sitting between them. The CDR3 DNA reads TGTGCCAGCAGTTACGCGGGGCGGACTGAAGCTTTCTTT. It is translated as CASSYAGRTEAFF.

The CDR3 DNA sequence: TGTGCCAGCAGTAACCCCCGGGACAGAAATGGCTACACCTTC. It is translated as CASSNPRDRNGYTF. The rearrangement joins TRBV27 to TRBJ1-2, with 7 bases matching TRBD1. The junction had 9 bases not matched to a gene; V was cut back by 5 bases and J by 6 bases. Germline CDR1 and CDR2: MNHEY and SMNVEV (reference sequence). The CDR3 is 14 residues long.